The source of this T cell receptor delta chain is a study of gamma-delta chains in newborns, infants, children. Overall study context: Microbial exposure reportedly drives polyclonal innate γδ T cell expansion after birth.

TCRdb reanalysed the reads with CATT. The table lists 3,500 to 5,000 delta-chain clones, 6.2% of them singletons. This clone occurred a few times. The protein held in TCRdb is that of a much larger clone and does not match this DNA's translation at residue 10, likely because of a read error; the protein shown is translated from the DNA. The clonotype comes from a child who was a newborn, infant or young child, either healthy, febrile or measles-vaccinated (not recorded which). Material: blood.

The CDR3 here is CACDNTGGYFWDTRQMFF. CDR3 coding DNA: TGTGCCTGTGACAATACTGGGGGATACTTCTGGGACACCCGACAGATGTTTTTC. V gene TRDV2 combines with J gene TRDJ3; 12 bases align to TRDD3. The trim removed 2 bases at V and 3 bases at J, leaving 4 bases unmatched. This CDR3 region has 18 residues. CDR1 and CDR2 (germline): GEAIGNYY, EKD.